This TCR beta chain appears in the sequencing data of a study of cytomegalovirus exposure and HLA in healthy donors. Study-level points and caveats: The dataset shows that most TCR sequences were rare, while some public TCRs occurred in many donors. When presence/absence was analysed, sequencing depth was taken to be roughly uniform across donors. Overall, 164 TCR beta chains were annotated as cytomegalovirus-associated.

With regard to this clone: Its antigen is unidentified. Other nucleotide sequences in the sample specify the same CDR3.

The CDR3 extends over 13 amino acids. The trim removed 2 bases at V and 7 bases at J, leaving 6 bases unmatched. Germline CDR1 SGHRS, CDR2 YFSETQ. PCR amplification relied on 60 Vbeta primers (plus 13 Jbeta primers). Some clones are missing from TCRdb's copy, which holds only in-frame ones; the method was immunoSEQ multiplex PCR. The profile shows around 100,000 clones, 70% to 80% of them singletons. Healthy bone marrow donors made up the donors. Sequencing was carried out using PBMCs. This TCR was recovered from a woman in her thirties or forties in good health and CMV-seropositive. The chain carries TRBV5-1 and TRBJ2-7; 7 bases line up with TRBD2. CDR3 nucleotides: TGCGCCAGCAGCTTAGTACGCGGGGGTGAGCAGTACTTC. This encodes CASSLVRGGEQYF.